This T cell receptor beta chain stems from a study of spatial heterogeneity in lung cancer. Study context: Donors were roughly 72 untreated early-stage non-small cell lung cancer patients. Alpha-chain detections were consistently fewer than beta-chain detections among the sequences.

This clonotype was recorded a few times. V dropped 7 bases and J dropped 9 bases, with 13 bases sitting between them. CDR1 and CDR2 from the germline V gene are SNHLY and FYNNEI. This CDR3 comprises 13 residues. Regarding time point: blood at routine non-recurrence follow-up after resection. Each CDR3 protein gets one entry after TCRdb re-called the 5' RACE reads with MiXCR. The table lists 100,000 to 120,000 distinct CDR3 sequences, 9.5% to 14% of them singletons. The receptor was derived from a female donor with early-stage non-small cell lung cancer. The sequencing used PBMCs, collected at follow-up. This chain connects TRBV2 to TRBJ1-6; tentatively, D is TRBD1 (6 bases). The CDR3 loop reads CASIVGGGSPLHF. CDR3 DNA sequence: TGTGCCAGCATCGTGGGGGGCGGTTCACCCCTCCACTTT.